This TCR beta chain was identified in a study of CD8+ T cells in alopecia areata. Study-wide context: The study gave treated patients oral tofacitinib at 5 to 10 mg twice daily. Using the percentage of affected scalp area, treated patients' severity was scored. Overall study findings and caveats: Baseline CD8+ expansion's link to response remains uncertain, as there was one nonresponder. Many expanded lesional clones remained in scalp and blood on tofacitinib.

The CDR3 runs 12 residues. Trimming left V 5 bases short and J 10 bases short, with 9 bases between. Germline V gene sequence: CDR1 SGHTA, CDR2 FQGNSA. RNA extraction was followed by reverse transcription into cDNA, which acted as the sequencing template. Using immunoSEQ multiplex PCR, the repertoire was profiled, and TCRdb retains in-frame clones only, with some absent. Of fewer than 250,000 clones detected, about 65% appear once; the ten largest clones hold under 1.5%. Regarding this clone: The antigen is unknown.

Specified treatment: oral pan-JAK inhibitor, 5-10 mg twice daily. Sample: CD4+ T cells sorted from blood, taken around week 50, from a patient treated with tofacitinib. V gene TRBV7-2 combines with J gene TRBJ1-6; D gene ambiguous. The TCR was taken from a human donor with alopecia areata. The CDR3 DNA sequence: TGTGCCAGCAGCAAATCAGCATCACCCCTCCACTTT. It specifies CASSKSASPLHF.